By proportion, the clone carrying this TCR beta chain is large. Sample treatment: randomized to nivolumab then ipilimumab (arm A) or the reverse (arm B). Patients had received no earlier DNA-damaging chemotherapy. The sample belongs to a study of sequential checkpoint blockade in melanoma. Study-wide background: More than 20 patients had tumor biopsies before treatment and at week 13.

This CDR3 is 14 amino acids long. From germline, CDR1 is SGHRS and CDR2 YFSETQ. Trimming removed 0 bases at V and 0 bases at J, with 3 bases between. Using immunoSEQ multiplex PCR, the repertoire was profiled, and TCRdb retains in-frame clones only, with some absent. The table lists over 750 clones, roughly 25% of them singletons. This specimen consisted of tumor tissue (inferred from file names), obtained from a patient given nivolumab and ipilimumab in sequence. The chain links TRBV5-1 to TRBJ1-4; D remains ambiguous. The source of this sequence is a human donor with melanoma. The CDR3 region has the DNA TGCGCCAGCAGCTTGGGGACAACTAATGAAAAACTGTTTTTT. This codes for CASSLGTTNEKLFF.